These 2 T cell receptor beta chains came from one sample sequenced in a study of shared clonotypes between healthy human individuals. Sequenced by immunoSEQ multiplex PCR; TCRdb stores in-frame clones only, minus some. Counted here are under 1,100,000 clones, roughly 70% occurring once; the ten biggest clones make up about 1.5%. Sequencing used memory CD4+ T cells sorted from blood. Subset noted: CD45RA-negative fraction. These receptors were taken from a man aged 18 to 35 in good health.

The rearrangement joins TRBV5-6 to TRBJ1-1; D may be TRBD1 (6 bases). The CDR3 covers 14 residues. Per the germline V gene, CDR1 is SGHDT and CDR2 is YYEEEE. Trimming removed 2 bases at V and 1 base at J, with 9 bases between. In DNA, the CDR3 is TGTGCCAGCAGCTTACAGGGCTCGAACACTGAAGCTTTCTTT. This translates into CASSLQGSNTEAFF.

The V and J genes are TRBV7-9 and TRBJ2-1; the D gene is possibly TRBD2 (6 bases). CDR1 and CDR2 (germline): SEHNR, FQNEAQ (reference sequence). The CDR3 loop spans 13 amino acids. Trimming cost V 4 bases and J 4 bases, with 8 bases left between them. CDR3 nucleotides: TGTGCCAGCAGCTCCGCGGGGTACAATGAGCAGTTCTTC. Protein product: CASSSAGYNEQFF.